This TCR beta chain was observed in a study of CD8+CD57+ T cells in acquired aplastic anemia. Previously, flow cytometry had revealed CD8+CD57+ cell expansion in the patients chosen for sequencing. Blood came from patients not yet given any therapy. To note about this clonotype: It is likely a read error, because the conserved phenylalanine at the end of the CDR3 is missing.

Genomic DNA served as template for TCR beta VDJ and CDR3 profiling. Using its own MiXCR run on the reads, TCRdb lists one record per CDR3 protein. The top ten clones hold 42% of a sample with about 260,000 distinct CDR3 sequences, approximately 86% of them seen once. This clonotype originated in a human donor with aplastic anemia. Sequenced: sorted CD4+, CD8+, or CD8+CD57+ T cells (not recorded which) from PBMCs.

The CDR3 DNA sequence: TGTGCCAGCGGCGGAGCTGGGGGCATTCAGTACCTG. Protein product: CASGGAGGIQYL. J is TRBJ2-4 and V is TRBV15; D possibly uses TRBD1 or TRBD2 (5 bases each). This CDR3 contains 12 residues. CDR1 LNHNV and CDR2 YYDKDF come from the germline V gene (reference sequence). The V gene lost 10 bases and the J gene lost 9 bases, with 16 bases spanning the gap.